The subject of this entry is one TCR beta chain. What it binds is unknown. Germline lookup yields CDR1 LGHDT and CDR2 YNNKEL (reference sequence). V was pared by 6 bases and J by 6 bases, with 3 bases of the junction left unmatched. The CDR3 spans 12 residues. The data were taken from a study of T cell responses to AZD1222 COVID-19 vaccine. Overall study results and limits: Increased Spike-specific TCR breadth and depth were observed after two AZD1222 doses.

The method was immunoSEQ multiplex PCR; TCRdb's version includes in-frame clones alone and lacks a portion of them. Of 110,000 to 150,000 clones detected, about nine tenths appear once; the ten largest clones hold around 5%. Specimen: peripheral blood, collected on day 0 of AZD1222 vaccination. The sequence derives from an adult in good health. The V call is TRBV3-1 (or the pseudogene TRBV3-2), the J call TRBJ1-2, with TRBD1 identical over 8 bases. CDR3 region: CASRRTGNGYTF. The CDR3, as DNA: TGTGCCAGCAGGCGGACAGGGAATGGCTACACCTTC.